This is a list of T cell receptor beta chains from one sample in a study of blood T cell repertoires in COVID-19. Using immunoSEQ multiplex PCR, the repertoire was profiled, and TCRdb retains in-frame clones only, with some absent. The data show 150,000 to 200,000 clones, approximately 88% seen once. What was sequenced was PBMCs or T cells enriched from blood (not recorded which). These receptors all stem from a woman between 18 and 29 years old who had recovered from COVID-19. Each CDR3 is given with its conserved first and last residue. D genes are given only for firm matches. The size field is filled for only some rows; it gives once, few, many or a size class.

CDR3 DNA: TGTGCCAGCAGCGTAGCCCTAATTGGGACTGAAACTTTCTTT
CDR3 protein: CASSVALIGTETFF
V gene: TRBV9
clone size: NA
D gene: NA
J gene: TRBJ1-1

CDR3 DNA: TGTGCCAGCAGCTTATTTCAGGGGGTTGAGGCTGAAGCTTTCTTT
CDR3 protein: CASSLFQGVEAEAFF
V gene: TRBV7-6
clone size: NA
D gene: TRBD1
J gene: TRBJ1-1

CDR3 DNA: TGTGCCAGCAGCTTTACCTCAGGGCCGGGGGCCAACGTCCTGACTTTC
CDR3 protein: CASSFTSGPGANVLTF
V gene: TRBV7-9
clone size: NA
D gene: NA
J gene: TRBJ2-6

CDR3 DNA: TGCGCCAGCAAGGGCGTTGGGGCAACAGGGATGCGAGAAGCTTTCTTT
CDR3 protein: CASKGVGATGMREAFF
V gene: TRBV5-1
clone size: NA
D gene: NA
J gene: TRBJ1-1

CDR3 DNA: TGTGCCAGCAGCTTGGGGGGGTCTCAGCCCCAGCATTTT
CDR3 protein: CASSLGGSQPQHF
V gene: TRBV7-6
clone size: NA
D gene: NA
J gene: TRBJ1-5

CDR3 DNA: TGTGCCAGTAGTATATCCCGGGACAGGACCACCGGGGAGCTGTTTTTT
CDR3 protein: CASSISRDRTTGELFF
V gene: TRBV19
clone size: once
D gene: TRBD1
J gene: TRBJ2-2

CDR3 DNA: TGCGCCAGCAGCTTGGCCGTCGTGACAGGCGGCAATGAGCAGTTCTTC
CDR3 protein: CASSLAVVTGGNEQFF
V gene: TRBV5-1
clone size: NA
D gene: NA
J gene: TRBJ2-1

CDR3 DNA: TGTGCCAGCAGACCACGGGACTCTATCGGGGAGCTGTTTTTT
CDR3 protein: CASRPRDSIGELFF
V gene: TRBV7-8
clone size: NA
D gene: NA
J gene: TRBJ2-2

CDR3 DNA: TGTGCCTGGCGAAACAGGGTTTCGGGGTCGGAGGGCTACACCTTC
CDR3 protein: CAWRNRVSGSEGYTF
V gene: TRBV30
clone size: NA
D gene: NA
J gene: TRBJ1-2

CDR3 DNA: TGTGCTAGCAGCAGCGGTGAAAGCCCCTACAATGAGCAGTTCTTC
CDR3 protein: CASSSGESPYNEQFF
V gene: TRBV7-7
clone size: NA
D gene: NA
J gene: TRBJ2-1

CDR3 DNA: TGTGCCAGCAGTGAACTGGCAGATAACTATGGCTACACCTTC
CDR3 protein: CASSELADNYGYTF
V gene: TRBV2
clone size: NA
D gene: NA
J gene: TRBJ1-2

CDR3 DNA: TGTGCCAGCAGCCCGCAGGACGGAGGACCCCAAGAGACCCAGTACTTC
CDR3 protein: CASSPQDGGPQETQYF
V gene: TRBV3-1/TRBV3-2
clone size: NA
D gene: NA
J gene: TRBJ2-5

CDR3 DNA: TGCGCCAGCAGCCCCGGCACAGGGGGCTATGGCTACACCTTC
CDR3 protein: CASSPGTGGYGYTF
V gene: TRBV5-1
clone size: NA
D gene: TRBD1
J gene: TRBJ1-2

CDR3 DNA: TGTGCCAGTAGTCCCCTGACAGGGGGGATTGGGTACGAGCAGTACTTC
CDR3 protein: CASSPLTGGIGYEQYF
V gene: TRBV19
clone size: few
D gene: TRBD1
J gene: TRBJ2-7

CDR3 DNA: TGCGCCAGCAGCCAAGAAAGTGGCGGCGTAAACACCATATATTTT
CDR3 protein: CASSQESGGVNTIYF
V gene: TRBV4-1
clone size: NA
D gene: NA
J gene: TRBJ1-3

CDR3 DNA: TGTGCCAGTAGTATAGGAGGGCAGCGGCCCACTGAAGCTTTCTTT
CDR3 protein: CASSIGGQRPTEAFF
V gene: TRBV19
clone size: NA
D gene: NA
J gene: TRBJ1-1

CDR3 DNA: TGTGCCAGCTCACCAGGGACAGGGGTTGCGATGAACACTGAAGCTTTCTTT
CDR3 protein: CASSPGTGVAMNTEAFF
V gene: TRBV18
clone size: NA
D gene: TRBD1
J gene: TRBJ1-1

CDR3 DNA: TGTGCCAGCAGCCCCTTAGCGGAGGCGCTCACAGATACGCAGTATTTT
CDR3 protein: CASSPLAEALTDTQYF
V gene: TRBV3-1/TRBV3-2
clone size: NA
D gene: NA
J gene: TRBJ2-3

CDR3 DNA: TGCGCCAGCAGTGAGGGGACACCGAACACCGGGGAGCTGTTTTTT
CDR3 protein: CASSEGTPNTGELFF
V gene: TRBV10-1
clone size: few
D gene: NA
J gene: TRBJ2-2

CDR3 DNA: TGTGCCAGCATTATGAGGGACACCGGGGAGCTGTTTTTT
CDR3 protein: CASIMRDTGELFF
V gene: TRBV7-8
clone size: NA
D gene: NA
J gene: TRBJ2-2

CDR3 DNA: TGTGCCAGTAGGCAGGGATGGGGGGCTGAAGCTTTCTTT
CDR3 protein: CASRQGWGAEAFF
V gene: TRBV19
clone size: NA
D gene: NA
J gene: TRBJ1-1

CDR3 DNA: TGTGCCAGCAGTGAACCGGCTTGGGAGGGCAATGGCTACACCTTC
CDR3 protein: CASSEPAWEGNGYTF
V gene: TRBV25-1
clone size: NA
D gene: NA
J gene: TRBJ1-2

CDR3 DNA: TGTGCCAGCTCACCATCAGGGGGCCGGAACACTGAAGCTTTCTTT
CDR3 protein: CASSPSGGRNTEAFF
V gene: TRBV18
clone size: NA
D gene: TRBD1
J gene: TRBJ1-1

CDR3 DNA: TGTGCCAGCAGTGAAAGGAGTAGCACAGATACGCAGTATTTT
CDR3 protein: CASSERSSTDTQYF
V gene: TRBV6-4
clone size: few
D gene: NA
J gene: TRBJ2-3

CDR3 DNA: TGTGCCAGCAGCTTTGTGAACAGCTACGAGCAGTACTTC
CDR3 protein: CASSFVNSYEQYF
V gene: TRBV11-2
clone size: NA
D gene: NA
J gene: TRBJ2-7

CDR3 DNA: TGTGCCAGCAGCTCCTTAGCGGGGCCCACAGATACGCAGTATTTT
CDR3 protein: CASSSLAGPTDTQYF
V gene: TRBV7-6
clone size: NA
D gene: TRBD2
J gene: TRBJ2-3

CDR3 DNA: TGTGCCAGCAGCTCACCCACTAGCGGGAACTACAATGAGCAGTTCTTC
CDR3 protein: CASSSPTSGNYNEQFF
V gene: TRBV11-2
clone size: NA
D gene: TRBD2
J gene: TRBJ2-1

CDR3 DNA: TGCAGCGGGGGGGATAGCGGGAGAGAAGGGACCCAGTACTTC
CDR3 protein: CSGGDSGREGTQYF
V gene: TRBV29-1
clone size: NA
D gene: TRBD2
J gene: TRBJ2-5

CDR3 DNA: TGTGCCAGCGGTCCGGGGGGCCAGCCCCAGCATTTT
CDR3 protein: CASGPGGQPQHF
V gene: TRBV27
clone size: NA
D gene: NA
J gene: TRBJ1-5

CDR3 DNA: TGTGCCAGCAGCGCCGGCGGCAGGGGGCTTATTGGCGAGCAGTACTTC
CDR3 protein: CASSAGGRGLIGEQYF
V gene: TRBV7-6
clone size: NA
D gene: TRBD1
J gene: TRBJ2-7

CDR3 DNA: TGTGCCAGCAGCTCGTTAGCGGGGGGGCCAACAGATACGCAGTATTTT
CDR3 protein: CASSSLAGGPTDTQYF
V gene: TRBV7-2
clone size: once
D gene: TRBD2
J gene: TRBJ2-3

CDR3 DNA: TGTGCCAGCAGTGAAGGCCTGGACAGCCTATTC
CDR3 protein: CASSEGLDSLF
V gene: TRBV2
clone size: many
D gene: NA
J gene: TRBJ1-2

CDR3 DNA: TGCGCCAGCAGGGCCGGACATAACACCGGGGAGCTGTTTTTT
CDR3 protein: CASRAGHNTGELFF
V gene: TRBV5-1
clone size: NA
D gene: NA
J gene: TRBJ2-2

CDR3 DNA: TGTGCCAGCAGCCCGGGGAGGGGCGCTATGAACACTGAAGCTTTCTTT
CDR3 protein: CASSPGRGAMNTEAFF
V gene: TRBV5-4
clone size: NA
D gene: NA
J gene: TRBJ1-1

CDR3 DNA: TGTGCCAGCAGTTTGTTGCAGGACTATGGCTACACCTTC
CDR3 protein: CASSLLQDYGYTF
V gene: TRBV28
clone size: NA
D gene: NA
J gene: TRBJ1-2

CDR3 DNA: TGTGCCAGCAGTTACTGGGTGGGGGGGGACACTGAAGCTTTCTTT
CDR3 protein: CASSYWVGGDTEAFF
V gene: TRBV2
clone size: once
D gene: NA
J gene: TRBJ1-1

CDR3 DNA: TGTGCCAGCAGCCAAGTGCCGGGACAGGGGGAGTATTTT
CDR3 protein: CASSQVPGQGEYF
V gene: TRBV3-1/TRBV3-2
clone size: NA
D gene: TRBD1
J gene: TRBJ2-3

CDR3 DNA: TGTGCCAGCAGCCATTTTGGGGGGTCCTACGAGCAGTACTTC
CDR3 protein: CASSHFGGSYEQYF
V gene: TRBV3-1/TRBV3-2
clone size: NA
D gene: NA
J gene: TRBJ2-7

CDR3 DNA: TGTGCCAGCGGGGGGAGGAACGGTGGCTACACCTTC
CDR3 protein: CASGGRNGGYTF
V gene: TRBV28
clone size: NA
D gene: NA
J gene: TRBJ1-2

CDR3 DNA: TGTGCCAGCAGCACAGGGGACACTGGGGCCAACGTCCTGACTTTC
CDR3 protein: CASSTGDTGANVLTF
V gene: TRBV6-5
clone size: NA
D gene: TRBD1
J gene: TRBJ2-6

CDR3 DNA: TGTGCCAGCAGATCGGACAGAGAATATGGCTACACCTTC
CDR3 protein: CASRSDREYGYTF
V gene: TRBV27
clone size: NA
D gene: NA
J gene: TRBJ1-2

CDR3 DNA: TGCGCCAGCAGCCAAGACGGAGAGCCTTCGGCGCAGTATTTT
CDR3 protein: CASSQDGEPSAQYF
V gene: TRBV4-1
clone size: NA
D gene: NA
J gene: TRBJ2-3